This T cell receptor beta chain was captured in a study of T cell responses to AZD1222 COVID-19 vaccine. Study results and caveats: White British donors predominated, females outnumbered males, and clonal diversity was possibly underestimated. Baseline antibody screening turned up just five to seven seropositive AZD1222 recipients. Spike-specific TCR breadth rose after two AZD1222 doses, and depth rose as well. The span of vaccine-associated CD4 TCRs extended across spike, with dominance at 160-218 and 743-854.

Between the trimmed V and J ends, which lost 7 bases and 4 bases, there was a span of 15 bases. The CDR3 totals 14 residues. Germline-derived CDR1 and CDR2 are SNHLY and FYNNEI. Notes on this clone: Its antigen remains unidentified.

Clones were sequenced by immunoSEQ multiplex PCR, and TCRdb holds only the in-frame ones, with some missing. The data hold about 78,000 clones, with 87% observed a single time. The chain links TRBV2 to TRBJ2-3; D possibly uses TRBD1 or TRBD2 (6 bases each). This TCR was sampled from an adult in good health. The specimen comprised peripheral blood, sampled on day 0 of AZD1222 vaccination. CDR3 nucleotides: TGTGCCAGCAAGATGGGGGGCGCGGCAGATACGCAGTATTTT. This translates into CASKMGGAADTQYF.